A single T cell receptor (beta chain) is shown here with its context. Germline CDR1 is MNHEY and CDR2 is SMNVEV (reference sequence). V lost 10 bases to trimming and J lost 0 bases, with 12 bases between them. CDR3 length: 13 residues. The data are from a study of CD8 T cells in Susac syndrome. Reverse transcription used about 0.45 to 1 ug RNA and random hexamers. In TCRdb, the immunoSEQ multiplex PCR reads were re-called with MiXCR into one record per CDR3 protein. The profile shows roughly 140,000 distinct CDR3 sequences, nearly 97% of them singletons. Sequencing was carried out using CD8+ T cells from PBMCs. J is TRBJ1-1 and V is TRBV27, with D unclear. This TCR was sampled from a human donor with multiple sclerosis. In DNA, the CDR3 is TGTGCCACCACGGACGGCTTGAACACTGAAGCTTTCTTT. Amino acids: CATTDGLNTEAFF.